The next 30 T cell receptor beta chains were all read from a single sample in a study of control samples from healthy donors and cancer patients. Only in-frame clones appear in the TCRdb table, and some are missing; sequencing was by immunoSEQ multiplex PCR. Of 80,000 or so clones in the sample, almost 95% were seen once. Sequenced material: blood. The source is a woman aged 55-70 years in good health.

The CDR3 region has the DNA TGCAGCGTTGCTCGCGCTGCAGGCTCCTACAATGAGCAGTTCTTC. This encodes CSVARAAGSYNEQFF. This sequence joins TRBV29-1 and TRBJ2-1; no reliable D call. Looked up from germline, CDR1 is SQVTM and CDR2 is ANQGSEA. Trimming left V 4 bases short and J 0 bases short, with 13 bases between. The CDR3 has 15 residues.

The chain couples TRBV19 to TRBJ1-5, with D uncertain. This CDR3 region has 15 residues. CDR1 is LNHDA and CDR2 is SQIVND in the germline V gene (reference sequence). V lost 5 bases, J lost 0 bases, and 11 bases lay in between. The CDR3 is CASSGGENSNQPQHF. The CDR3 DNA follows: TGTGCCAGTAGTGGCGGAGAGAATAGCAATCAGCCCCAGCATTTT.

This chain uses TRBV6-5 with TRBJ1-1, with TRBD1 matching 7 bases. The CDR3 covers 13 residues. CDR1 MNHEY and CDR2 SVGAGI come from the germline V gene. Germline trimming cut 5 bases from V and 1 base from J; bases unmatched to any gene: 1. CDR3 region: CASSRTGNTEAFF. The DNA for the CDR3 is TGTGCCAGCAGTAGGACAGGGAACACTGAAGCTTTCTTT.

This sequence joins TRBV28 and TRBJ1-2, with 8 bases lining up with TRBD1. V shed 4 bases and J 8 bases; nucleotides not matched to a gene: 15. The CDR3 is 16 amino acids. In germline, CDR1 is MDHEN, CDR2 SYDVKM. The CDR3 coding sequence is TGTGCCAGCAGTTCCGGCCCAGGGGGCAATTATGAGGGCTACACCTTC. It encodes CASSSGPGGNYEGYTF.

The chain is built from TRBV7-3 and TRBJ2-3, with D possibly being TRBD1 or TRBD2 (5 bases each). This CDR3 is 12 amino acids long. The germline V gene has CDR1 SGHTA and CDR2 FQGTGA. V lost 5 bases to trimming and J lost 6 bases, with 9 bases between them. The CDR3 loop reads CASSHGTDTQYF. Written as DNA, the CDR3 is TGTGCCAGCAGCCACGGGACGGATACGCAGTATTTT. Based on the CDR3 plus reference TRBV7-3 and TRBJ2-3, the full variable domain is GAGVSQTPSNKVTEKGKYVELRCDPISGHTALYWYRQSLGQGPEFLIYFQGTGAADDSGLPNDRFFAVRPEGSVSTLKIQRTERGDSAVYLCASSHGTDTQYFGPGTRLTVL.

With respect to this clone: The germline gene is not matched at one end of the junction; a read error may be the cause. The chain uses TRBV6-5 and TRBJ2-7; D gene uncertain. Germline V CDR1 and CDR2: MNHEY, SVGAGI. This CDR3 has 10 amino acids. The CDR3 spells CAGRSREQYF. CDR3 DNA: TGTGCCGGCAGGAGTCGAGAGCAGTACTTC.

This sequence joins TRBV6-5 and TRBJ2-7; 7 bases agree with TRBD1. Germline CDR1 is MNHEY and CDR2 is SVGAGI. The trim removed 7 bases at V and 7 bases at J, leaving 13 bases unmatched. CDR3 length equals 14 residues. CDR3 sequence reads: CASNPGTVPLEQYF. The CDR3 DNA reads TGTGCCAGCAATCCCGGGACAGTACCCCTGGAGCAGTACTTC.

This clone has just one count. The CDR3 spells CASSSQPGLAVYEQYF. The CDR3 DNA reads TGTGCCAGCAGCTCGCAACCGGGACTAGCGGTGTACGAGCAGTACTTC. The genes are TRBV7-8 and TRBJ2-7; 11 bases align to TRBD2. In germline, CDR1 is SGHVS, CDR2 FQNEAQ. The CDR3 sequence is 16 residues long. Trimming took 4 bases from V and 4 from J; bases not matched to a gene: 9.

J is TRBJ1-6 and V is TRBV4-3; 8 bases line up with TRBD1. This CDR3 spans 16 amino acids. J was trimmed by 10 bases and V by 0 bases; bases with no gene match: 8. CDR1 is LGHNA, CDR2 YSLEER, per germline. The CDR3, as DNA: TGCGCCAGCAGCCAAGAAGACAGGGGTTCTTGGTCACCCCTCCACTTT. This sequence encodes CASSQEDRGSWSPLHF.

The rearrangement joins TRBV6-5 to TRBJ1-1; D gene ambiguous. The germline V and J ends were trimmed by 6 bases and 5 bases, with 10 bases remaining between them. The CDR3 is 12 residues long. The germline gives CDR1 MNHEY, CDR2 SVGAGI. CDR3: CASSWPLTEAFF. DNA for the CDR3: TGTGCCAGCAGCTGGCCCTTGACTGAAGCTTTCTTT.

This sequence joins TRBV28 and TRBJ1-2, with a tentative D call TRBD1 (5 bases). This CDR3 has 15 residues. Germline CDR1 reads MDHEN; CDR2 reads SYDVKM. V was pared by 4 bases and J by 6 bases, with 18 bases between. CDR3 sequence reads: CASSSHTGTVDGYTF. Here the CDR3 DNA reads TGTGCCAGCAGTTCTCATACCGGGACGGTCGATGGCTACACCTTC.

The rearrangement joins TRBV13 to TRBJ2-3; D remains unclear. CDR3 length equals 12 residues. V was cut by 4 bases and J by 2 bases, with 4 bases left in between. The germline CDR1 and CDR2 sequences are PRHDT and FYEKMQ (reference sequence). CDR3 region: CASSSLTDTQYF. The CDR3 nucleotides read TGTGCCAGCAGCTCACTCACAGATACGCAGTATTTT.

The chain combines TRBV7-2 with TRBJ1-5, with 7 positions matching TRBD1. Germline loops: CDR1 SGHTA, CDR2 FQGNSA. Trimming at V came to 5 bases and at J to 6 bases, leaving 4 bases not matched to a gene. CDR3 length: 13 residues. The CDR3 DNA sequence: TGTGCCAGCAGCGTCAGGGGGGCTCAGCCCCAGCATTTT. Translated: CASSVRGAQPQHF.

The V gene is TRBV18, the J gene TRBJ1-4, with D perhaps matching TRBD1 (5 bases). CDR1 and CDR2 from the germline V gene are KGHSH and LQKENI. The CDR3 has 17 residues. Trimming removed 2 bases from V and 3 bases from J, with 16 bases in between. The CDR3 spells CASSPRGVGSSNEKLFF. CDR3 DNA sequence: TGTGCCAGCTCACCAAGAGGGGTCGGTTCGTCTAATGAAAAACTGTTTTTT.

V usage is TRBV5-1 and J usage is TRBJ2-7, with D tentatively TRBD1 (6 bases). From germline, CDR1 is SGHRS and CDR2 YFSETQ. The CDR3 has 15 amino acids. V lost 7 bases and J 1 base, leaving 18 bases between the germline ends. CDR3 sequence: CASSPAGGASYEQYF. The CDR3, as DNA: TGCGCCAGCTCCCCCGCTGGGGGCGCGTCCTACGAGCAGTACTTC.

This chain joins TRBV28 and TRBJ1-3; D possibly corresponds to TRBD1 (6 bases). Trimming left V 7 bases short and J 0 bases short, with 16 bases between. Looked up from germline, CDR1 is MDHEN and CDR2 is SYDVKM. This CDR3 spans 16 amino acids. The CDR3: CASTIGGLRSGNTIYF. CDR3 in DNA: TGTGCCAGCACCATTGGGGGGCTCCGCTCTGGAAACACCATATATTTT.

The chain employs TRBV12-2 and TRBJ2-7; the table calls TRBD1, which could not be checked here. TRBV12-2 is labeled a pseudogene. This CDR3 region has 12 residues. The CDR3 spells CACRAFRDEQYF. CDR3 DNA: TGTGCCTGCCGGGCCTTCAGGGACGAGCAGTACTTC.

This chain's CDR3 is CAISQFDLDTGELFF. The CDR3 region has the DNA TGTGCCATCAGTCAATTCGACTTGGACACCGGGGAGCTGTTTTTT. The V call is TRBV10-3, the J call TRBJ2-2, with D hard to call. The CDR3 loop spans 15 amino acids. Germline values: CDR1 ENHRY, CDR2 SYGVKD. Trimming removed 5 bases at V and 3 bases at J, with 13 bases between.

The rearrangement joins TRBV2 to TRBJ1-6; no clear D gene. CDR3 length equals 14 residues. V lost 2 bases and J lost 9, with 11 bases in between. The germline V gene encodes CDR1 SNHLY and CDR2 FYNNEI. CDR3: CASSEMVTISPLHF. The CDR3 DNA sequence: TGTGCCAGCAGTGAAATGGTTACAATTTCACCCCTCCACTTT.

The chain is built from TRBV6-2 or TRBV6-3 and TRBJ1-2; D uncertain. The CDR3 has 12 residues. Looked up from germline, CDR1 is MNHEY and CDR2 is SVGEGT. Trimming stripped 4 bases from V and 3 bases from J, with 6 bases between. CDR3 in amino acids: CASSWTDYGYTF. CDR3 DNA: TGTGCCAGCAGTTGGACGGACTATGGCTACACCTTC.

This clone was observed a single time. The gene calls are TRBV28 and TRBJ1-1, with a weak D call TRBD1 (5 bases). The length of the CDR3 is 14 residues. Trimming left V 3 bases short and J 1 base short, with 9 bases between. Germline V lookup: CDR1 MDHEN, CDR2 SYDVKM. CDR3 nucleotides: TGTGCCAGCAGTTTGGGGCACCCGAACACTGAAGCTTTCTTT. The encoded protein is CASSLGHPNTEAFF.

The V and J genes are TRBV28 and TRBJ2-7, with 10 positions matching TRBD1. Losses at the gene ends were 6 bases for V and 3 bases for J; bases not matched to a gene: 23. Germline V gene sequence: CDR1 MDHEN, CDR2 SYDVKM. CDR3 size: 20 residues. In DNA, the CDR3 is TGTGCCAGCAGCTTTACCTGGGATCGCTCTCCGGGACAGGGGCGCTACGAGCAGTACTTC. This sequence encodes CASSFTWDRSPGQGRYEQYF.

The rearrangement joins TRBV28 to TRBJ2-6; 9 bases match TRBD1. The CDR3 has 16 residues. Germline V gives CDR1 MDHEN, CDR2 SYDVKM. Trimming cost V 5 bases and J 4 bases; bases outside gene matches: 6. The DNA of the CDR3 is TGTGCCAGCAGTCTCCCACAGGGGGCGGGGGCCAACGTCCTGACTTTC. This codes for CASSLPQGAGANVLTF.

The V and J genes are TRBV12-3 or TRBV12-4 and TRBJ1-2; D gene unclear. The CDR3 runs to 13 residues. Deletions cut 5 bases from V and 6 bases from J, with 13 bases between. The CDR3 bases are TGTGCCAGCAGTACAGACGGCTGGGATGGCTACACCTTC. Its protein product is CASSTDGWDGYTF.

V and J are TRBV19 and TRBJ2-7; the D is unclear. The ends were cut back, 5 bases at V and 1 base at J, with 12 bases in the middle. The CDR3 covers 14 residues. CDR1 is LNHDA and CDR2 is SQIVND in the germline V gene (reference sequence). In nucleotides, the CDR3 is TGTGCCAGTAGTGAAGCCGAAAAGTCCTACGAGCAGTACTTC. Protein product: CASSEAEKSYEQYF.

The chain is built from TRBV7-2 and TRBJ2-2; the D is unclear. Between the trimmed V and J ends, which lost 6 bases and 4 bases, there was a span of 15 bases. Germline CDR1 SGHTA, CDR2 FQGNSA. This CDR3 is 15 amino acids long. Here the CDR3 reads CASRREGSGTGELFF. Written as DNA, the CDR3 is TGTGCCAGCAGACGAGAAGGGTCCGGCACCGGGGAGCTGTTTTTT. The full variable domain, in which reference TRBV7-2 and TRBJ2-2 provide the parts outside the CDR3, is GAGVSQSPSNKVTEKGKDVELRCDPISGHTALYWYRQSLGQGLEFLIYFQGNSAPDKSGLPSDRFSAERTGGSVSTLTIQRTQQEDSAVYLCASRREGSGTGELFFGEGSRLTVL.

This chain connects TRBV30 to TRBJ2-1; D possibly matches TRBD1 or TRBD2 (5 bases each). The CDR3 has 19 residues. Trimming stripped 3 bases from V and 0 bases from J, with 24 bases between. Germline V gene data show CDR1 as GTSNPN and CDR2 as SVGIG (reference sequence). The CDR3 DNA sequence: TGTGCCTGGAGCCGGGGTGGACACAGAGGGTCCCCCTCCTACAATGAGCAGTTCTTC. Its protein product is CAWSRGGHRGSPSYNEQFF. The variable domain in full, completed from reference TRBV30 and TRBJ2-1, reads SQTIHQWPATLVQPVGSPLSLECTVEGTSNPNLYWYRQAAGRGLQLLFYSVGIGQISSEVPQNLSASRPQDRQFILSSKKLLLSDSGFYLCAWSRGGHRGSPSYNEQFFGPGTRLTVL.

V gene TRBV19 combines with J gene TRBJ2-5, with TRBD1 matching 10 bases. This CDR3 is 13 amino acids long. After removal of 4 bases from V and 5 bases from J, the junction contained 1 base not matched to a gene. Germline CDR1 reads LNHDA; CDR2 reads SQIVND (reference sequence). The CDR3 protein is CASSRTGGETQYF. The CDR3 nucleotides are TGTGCCAGTAGTAGGACAGGGGGGGAGACCCAGTACTTC.

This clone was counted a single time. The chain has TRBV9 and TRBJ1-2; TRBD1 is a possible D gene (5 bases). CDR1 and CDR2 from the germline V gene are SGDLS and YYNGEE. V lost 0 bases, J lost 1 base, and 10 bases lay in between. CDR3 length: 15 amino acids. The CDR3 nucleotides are TGTGCCAGCAGCGTAGTTCGCGGGGGTAACTATGGCTACACCTTC. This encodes CASSVVRGGNYGYTF.

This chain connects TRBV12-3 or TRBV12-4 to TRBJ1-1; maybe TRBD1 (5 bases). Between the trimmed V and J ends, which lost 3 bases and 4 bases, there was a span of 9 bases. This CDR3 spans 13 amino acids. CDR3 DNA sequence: TGTGCCAGCAGTTTGTGGGGGGGCACTGAAGCTTTCTTT. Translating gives CASSLWGGTEAFF.